This TCR beta chain is drawn from a study of blood T cell repertoires in COVID-19 (dated by TCRdb to 2018 to 2021). Study-level background: Collaborator samples came from the United States, Italy and Spain and covered acute and convalescent phases of COVID-19. Nearly every sample came with metadata listing a de-identified subject ID, COVID-19 status, age in years and sex. Deeply sampled blood TCRbeta repertoires from subjects exposed to, actively infected with, or recovered from COVID-19 were included in the dataset. The material from the prospective study consisted of cDNA or gDNA derived from T cells, B-cell-depleted T cells, or PBMCs. Where HLA class I and class II types were available, the types were taken from metadata supplied by the sample provider, not from assay-based typing. Samples were obtained from the ongoing ImmuneRACE study (first 160 participants) and from about 1,300 subjects provided by 6 global collaborators. A freely available public database, intended as a resource for researchers studying the immune response to SARS-CoV-2, is where the repertoires were released.

The full study reports these points: The amount of clinical and demographic metadata varied by source and participant and was provided uncurated.

TCRbeta CDR3 regions were amplified from genomic DNA using the immunoSEQ Assay, a bias-controlled multiplex PCR. Per the original workflow: Nucleated cell counts per sample were estimated from amplification of reference gene primers within the assay. To quantify the absolute abundance of each unique TCRbeta CDR3 rearrangement, sequence reads were collapsed and filtered. For each sample, productive Simpson clonality was calculated as the square root of Simpson's diversity index over productive rearrangements. Here the immuneACCESS table is served through TCRdb, limited to in-frame sequences with V and J called. Missing clones are a known gap in these copies; in checked studies unresolved V genes cover under half, and the rest lacks a known reason. Clone size and the V and J calls come from that table; the DNA yielded D and trimming. The sample table lists hundreds of thousands of clones, around nine tenths of them with a count of one. The ten largest clones capture over 9% of the sample.

In Seattle, one collaborating source enrolled patients while the infection was active and tracked those patients longitudinally over the course of disease. Whole blood was collected in K2EDTA tubes by collaborating institutions according to the institutions' own protocols. For TCRbeta analysis, collaborators shipped samples as frozen whole blood, isolated PBMCs, or DNA extracted from either of those sample types. From its cysteine to its phenylalanine, the CDR3 spans 17 amino acids. The sequence is cut down to CDR3 DNA, 51 bases in frame from base 1. CDR1 and CDR2, per the germline V gene, are MNHNS and SASEGT. Trimming leaves V shorter by 3 bases and J shorter by 4 bases, with the junction holding 12 bases beyond the gene matches. As concerns this clone: Its antigen is unknown. Qualities for individual bases were not recorded, and no much larger clone is one base off.

Input material: peripheral blood. This receptor was obtained from a woman aged 25-40 years with COVID-19, enrolled during active disease. The V gene is TRBV6-1 and the J gene is TRBJ1-3; 7 bases in the junction line up with TRBD1. The DNA is as follows: TGTGCCAGCAGTGATAAGCGCGACAGGGTAGCAGGAAACACCATATATTTT. Translated, this gives CASSDKRDRVAGNTIYF.